The 14 T cell receptor beta chains in this list originate from one sample, sequenced in a study of graft-versus-host responses after intestinal transplantation. Clones were sequenced by immunoSEQ multiplex PCR, and TCRdb holds only the in-frame ones, with some missing. The table has about 99,000 clones, roughly 84% seen once. The antigens these receptors bind are not known. This specimen consisted of unstimulated CD4+ T cells sorted from spleen or lymph node cells, obtained before intestinal transplant. The receptor set was obtained from a human donor who received an intestinal transplant.

The chain employs TRBV18 and TRBJ2-5; D gene ambiguous. The CDR3 spans 12 residues. Germline V lookup: CDR1 KGHSH, CDR2 LQKENI. The ends were cut back, 4 bases at V and 5 bases at J, with 8 bases in the middle. CDR3 DNA: TGTGCCAGCTCACGGGATCGGGAGACCCAGTACTTC. Its protein product is CASSRDRETQYF.

This rearrangement joins TRBV30 to TRBJ2-1, with TRBD2 identical over 8 bases. V shed 3 bases, J shed 8 bases, and the junction held 12 bases outside the gene matches. Per germline, CDR1 GTSNPN and CDR2 SVGIG (reference sequence). This CDR3 comprises 15 residues. The CDR3 region is CAWSLAGTRGYEQFF. The CDR3, as DNA: TGTGCCTGGAGCCTAGCCGGGACTAGGGGTTATGAGCAGTTCTTC.

The chain employs TRBV2 and TRBJ2-2; no clear D. CDR1 SNHLY and CDR2 FYNNEI come from the germline V gene. The ends were cut back, 6 bases at V and 0 bases at J, with 8 bases in the middle. The length of the CDR3 is 14 residues. CDR3 region: CASRPGTNTGELFF. CDR3 DNA sequence: TGTGCCAGCAGACCGGGCACGAACACCGGGGAGCTGTTTTTT.

The V gene is TRBV4-1, the J gene TRBJ2-7; possible D gene TRBD2, 6 bases. The V gene's germline CDR1 is MGHRA and CDR2 YSYEKL. V lost 3 bases and J lost 1, with 13 bases in between. The CDR3 totals 15 residues. The CDR3 sequence: CASSQSGPASYEQYF. CDR3 nucleotide sequence: TGCGCCAGCAGCCAGAGCGGGCCAGCTTCCTACGAGCAGTACTTC.

This sequence joins TRBV25-1 and TRBJ2-3; 14 bases map to TRBD2. V lost 1 base and J lost 6; bases outside the gene matches: 3. Germline CDR1 reads MGHDK; CDR2 reads SYGVNS. The CDR3 has 16 residues. The CDR3 DNA reads TGTGCCAGCAGTGAATTGGGACTAGCGGGAGTGGATACGCAGTATTTT. Translating it yields CASSELGLAGVDTQYF.

V is TRBV7-9 and J is TRBJ2-7; the match to TRBD2 covers 14 bases. Germline V gene lookup returns CDR1 SEHNR and CDR2 FQNEAQ (reference sequence). V trimming: 5 bases; J trimming: 2 bases; junction bases outside the gene matches: 5. The CDR3 sequence is 16 residues long. As DNA, the CDR3 is TGTGCCAGCAGCCTGGGACTAGCGGGGGCCCCCTACGAGCAGTACTTC. Its translation is CASSLGLAGAPYEQYF. The full variable domain, its missing parts supplied by reference TRBV7-9 and TRBJ2-7, is DTGVSQNPRHKITKRGQNVTFRCDPISEHNRLYWYRQTLGQGPEFLTYFQNEAQLEKSRLLSDRFSAERPKGSFSTLEIQRTEQGDSAMYLCASSLGLAGAPYEQYFGPGTRLTVT.

The V call is TRBV10-1, the J call TRBJ2-7; the D is unclear. V shed 7 bases and J shed 3 bases, with 13 bases lying between them. This CDR3 spans 13 amino acids. The V gene's germline CDR1 is WNHNN and CDR2 SYGVQD (reference sequence). DNA for the CDR3: TGCGCCAGCACTCCGGGTCCTAGCTACGAGCAGTACTTC. It codes for CASTPGPSYEQYF.

A word on this clone: Compared with germline, one end of the junction differs, possibly owing to a read error. The rearrangement joins TRBV18 to TRBJ2-7; 8 nucleotides match TRBD1. The germline V gene encodes CDR1 KGHSH and CDR2 LQKENI. The CDR3 is 14 residues long. CDR3 sequence reads: CASSPGQGDYVQYF. In nucleotides, the CDR3 is TGTGCCAGCTCACCAGGACAGGGAGACTACGTGCAGTACTTC.

This clone was seen a single time. The gene calls are TRBV6-5 and TRBJ2-1; D not certain. Trimming left V 6 bases short and J 14 bases short, with 8 bases between. In germline, CDR1 is MNHEY, CDR2 SVGAGI. The CDR3 has 9 amino acids. The CDR3 DNA sequence: TGTGCCAGCAGCCCTAGGGAGTTCTTC. This gives the protein CASSPREFF.

This chain links TRBV18 with TRBJ1-5; D remains ambiguous. The CDR3 spans 19 residues. CDR1 is KGHSH and CDR2 is LQKENI in the germline V gene. V lost 4 bases to trimming and J lost 2 bases, with 24 bases between them. In DNA, the CDR3 is TGTGCCAGCTCACTTACCCCATCTGTCTTGCGGGCGGGCAATCAGCCCCAGCATTTT. Amino acids: CASSLTPSVLRAGNQPQHF.

The chain uses TRBV11-2 and TRBJ1-5; the D is unclear. There are 13 residues in the CDR3. V was trimmed by 2 bases and J by 3 bases, leaving 5 bases between them. In germline, CDR1 is SGHAT, CDR2 FQNNGV. CDR3 in amino acids: CASSLRSNQPQHF. The CDR3 coding sequence is TGTGCCAGCAGCTTAAGATCCAATCAGCCCCAGCATTTT.

The CDR3 sequence: CASSQPVGEQYF. CDR3 nucleotides: TGCGCCAGCAGTCAACCCGTAGGCGAGCAGTACTTC. The chain employs TRBV23-1 and TRBJ2-7; no definite D call. TRBV23-1 is filed as an ORF, its function uncertain. The CDR3 extends over 12 amino acids. The V gene lost 2 bases and the J gene lost 6 bases, with 8 bases spanning the gap.

This clone was counted a few times. The chain has TRBV14 and TRBJ2-1; 7 positions agree with TRBD2. This CDR3 is built from 15 residues. CDR1 and CDR2 from the germline V gene are SGHDN and FVKESK. The V and J ends lost 0 bases and 9 bases, in that order; junction bases with no gene match: 8. The CDR3 sequence: CASSQDRGVLREQFF. CDR3 bases: TGTGCCAGCAGCCAAGATCGGGGGGTCTTGCGTGAGCAGTTCTTC.

V usage is TRBV4-1 and J usage is TRBJ2-3; no clear D. The CDR3 is made up of 13 amino acids. Germline V gene lookup returns CDR1 MGHRA and CDR2 YSYEKL. With 2 bases removed from V and 5 bases from J, the gap between germline ends came to 8 bases. CDR3 coding DNA: TGCGCCAGCAGCCAAAATTACGGAGATACGCAGTATTTT. Translated: CASSQNYGDTQYF.